This TCR beta chain was obtained from a study of cytomegalovirus exposure and HLA in healthy donors. This PCR relied on a set of 60 Vbeta primers and 13 Jbeta primers. Libraries were prepared by immunoSEQ multiplex PCR; TCRdb keeps only in-frame clonotypes and omits some of them. Recorded for this sample: about 51,000 clones. The germline V gene encodes CDR1 SGHDT and CDR2 YYEEEE. The CDR3 is made up of 14 amino acids. After removal of 4 bases from V and 5 bases from J, the junction contained 6 bases not matched to a gene. The rearrangement uses TRBV5-6 and TRBJ1-5, with 7 nucleotides matching TRBD1. What was sequenced was PBMCs. This TCR was recovered from a man aged 35 to 55 in good health and CMV-seropositive. The CDR3 protein is CASSIGQDYQPQHF. CDR3 in DNA: TGTGCCAGCAGCATCGGACAGGACTATCAGCCCCAGCATTTT.